This T cell receptor (beta chain) was sequenced in a study of T cell changes during pregnancy in multiple sclerosis. Only in-frame clones appear in the TCRdb table, and some are missing; sequencing was by immunoSEQ multiplex PCR. Among approximately 58,000 clones listed, around 92% were seen once. The receptor was isolated from a female donor in good health, enrolled as a control in a pregnancy study. The sequenced sample was CD4+ T cells from peripheral blood mononuclear cells, obtained after pregnancy.

The CDR3 DNA sequence: TGTGCCAGCAGCTTAAGCGGGAGCACCGGGGAGCTGTTTTTT. This codes for CASSLSGSTGELFF. The chain combines TRBV7-3 with TRBJ2-2, with 7 bases aligning to TRBD2. V lost 1 base and J lost 4; bases outside the gene matches: 0. This CDR3 is built from 14 residues. CDR1 SGHTA and CDR2 FQGTGA come from the germline V gene.